This T cell receptor (beta chain) was identified in a study of T cell responses to AZD1222 COVID-19 vaccine. The CDR3 totals 13 residues. Trimming cost V 7 bases and J 0 bases, with 9 bases left between them. Study-wide points: Unmutated variant regions are reportedly targeted by nearly half of spike-specific TCRs. The sample set comprised mostly white British donors with more females, and clonal diversity was possibly underestimated. Spike-spanning, vaccine-associated CD4 TCRs were dominant at 160-218 and 743-854. Repertoire sampling happened only post peak T cell response.

Clones were read by immunoSEQ multiplex PCR, and TCRdb kept only the in-frame ones, dropping some. The sample records tens of thousands of clones, around nine tenths being singletons. Regarding this clone: Its antigen is unidentified.

This chain uses TRBV12-3 or TRBV12-4 with TRBJ1-1; no clear D gene. This specimen was peripheral blood, taken on day 0 of AZD1222 vaccination. This receptor was obtained from an adult in good health. For the CDR3, the DNA is TGTGCCAGCAACCTAAGAGTGAACACTGAAGCTTTCTTT. This sequence encodes CASNLRVNTEAFF.